Listed below are T cell receptor beta chains from one sample, sequenced in a study of blood T cell repertoires in COVID-19. Sequencing used immunoSEQ multiplex PCR; TCRdb keeps in-frame clones, though not all of them. The sample has 200,000 to 250,000 clones; 60% to 85% are singletons. The specimen sequenced was peripheral blood. The origin of the receptors is a woman between 65 and 79 years old with acute or convalescent COVID-19. CDR3s include the opening cysteine and the closing phenylalanine or tryptophan. The D gene is left open where the match is weak. Size values are once, few and many counts, or a class for expanded clones, and some rows have none.

clone_size d_call j_call v_call cdr3_nt cdr3_aa
. TRBD1 TRBJ2-5 TRBV7-2 TGTGCCAGCAGCTTAGCGTTCCGGGACAGGGTTTACTTC CASSLAFRDRVYF
. . TRBJ2-7 TRBV3-1/TRBV3-2 TGTGCCAGCAGCCAAGACCTAGCTGGTGTGCCCTACGAGCAGTACTTC CASSQDLAGVPYEQYF
. TRBD1 TRBJ1-2 TRBV5-1 TGCGCCAGCAGCGGAACCGGGACAGGGCGAGGCTACACCTTC CASSGTGTGRGYTF
few . TRBJ2-5 TRBV3-1/TRBV3-2 TGTGCCAGCAGCCAAGAAAGGTATAAGCGTGGGACCCAGTACTTC CASSQERYKRGTQYF
. TRBD2 TRBJ2-7 TRBV11-2 TGTGCCAGCAGCTTTGTAGGGACTAAGGTGCGGGTCGAGCAGTACTTC CASSFVGTKVRVEQYF
. . TRBJ2-1 TRBV19 TGTGCCAGTAGCCCCAGCGGGGACAGGAAGTTCTTC CASSPSGDRKFF
. TRBD2 TRBJ2-1 TRBV4-1 TGCGCCAGCAGCCAAGAGCTAGCGGGTGGCTTGGGTGAGCAGTTCTTC CASSQELAGGLGEQFF
. TRBD1 TRBJ1-1 TRBV6-5 TGTGCCAGCCGGGACAGAAGCCTGAACACTGAAGCTTTCTTT CASRDRSLNTEAFF
once . TRBJ2-5 TRBV7-3 TGTGCCAGCAGCCTGGACTATTCAGAGACCCAGTACTTC CASSLDYSETQYF
. TRBD2 TRBJ2-7 TRBV18 TGTGCCAGCTCACCATTCGGACTAGCGGGGGGCCGAAGCTCCTACGAGCAGTACTTC CASSPFGLAGGRSSYEQYF
few TRBD2 TRBJ2-5 TRBV5-4 TGTGCCAGCAGCTCGGACGGGGCTAGCGGGGCAAGGGAGACCCAGTACTTC CASSSDGASGARETQYF
. TRBD2 TRBJ2-2 TRBV5-1 TGCGCCAGCAGCTTTTGGACTAGCTTGAGCACCGGGGAGCTGTTTTTT CASSFWTSLSTGELFF
. TRBD1 TRBJ2-1 TRBV10-3 TGTGCCATCAGTGTAGACAGGGACTACAATGAGCAGTTCTTC CAISVDRDYNEQFF
. . TRBJ2-2 TRBV10-1 TGCGCCAGCAGTGGCGGACAGCTTGCGAACACCGGGGAGCTGTTTTTT CASSGGQLANTGELFF
. . TRBJ1-2 TRBV20-1 TGCAGTGCTAGTCTTCAGGGGCTAGAAGGCTACACCTTC CSASLQGLEGYTF
. . TRBJ1-1 TRBV6-5 TGTGCCAGCAGTTACGGGGTAGACAGACAGAACACTGAAGCTTTCTTT CASSYGVDRQNTEAFF
. TRBD2 TRBJ2-3 TRBV6-1 TGTGCCAGCAGTGGTCTAGCGGGGGGTAGCACAGATACGCAGTATTTT CASSGLAGGSTDTQYF
. TRBD2 TRBJ2-3 TRBV6-5 TGTGCCAGCAGGGGGGGGGATGGGGCAGATACGCAGTATTTT CASRGGDGADTQYF
once . TRBJ2-3 TRBV5-5 TGTGCCAGCAGCTTTTCTCTGGGGCCAGATACGCAGTATTTT CASSFSLGPDTQYF
. . TRBJ1-6 TRBV29-1 TGCAGCGTTGTGGGGAGCTCCTATAATTCACCCCTCCACTTT CSVVGSSYNSPLHF
. . TRBJ1-3 TRBV5-1 TGCGCCAGCAGCTTCGACAGTCCTGGAAACACCATATATTTT CASSFDSPGNTIYF
. TRBD1 TRBJ2-3 TRBV5-1 TGCGCCAGCAGCTTGGGGGCTGAGACAGGGAAAGATACGCAGTATTTT CASSLGAETGKDTQYF
. . TRBJ1-2 TRBV28 TGTGCCAGCAGCTCCGTGGGCGGGGGCTGGGGCTACACCTTC CASSSVGGGWGYTF
. . TRBJ1-4 TRBV5-6 TGTGCCAGCAGTCACAGGACGGATTATAATGAAAAACTGTTTTTT CASSHRTDYNEKLFF
. . TRBJ2-5 TRBV7-8 TGTGCCAGCAGCCAAGGGGGGGAGCCATGGACCCAGTACTTC CASSQGGEPWTQYF
few TRBD1 TRBJ2-7 TRBV11-3 TGTGCCAGCAGCCCAGGGGGCTACGAGCAGTACTTC CASSPGGYEQYF
. . TRBJ1-5 TRBV2 TGTGCCAGCAGTGAAGGCCAGGCAATTTATCAGCCCCAGCATTTT CASSEGQAIYQPQHF
. . TRBJ1-5 TRBV6-2/TRBV6-3 TGTGCCAGCAGTATAGGGGGTAGCAATCAGCCCCAGCATTTT CASSIGGSNQPQHF
. . TRBJ1-5 TRBV7-8 TGTGCCAGCAGCTTAGGTGGGGGGGGCAATCAGCCCCAGCATTTT CASSLGGGGNQPQHF
. . TRBJ1-5 TRBV2 TGTGCCAGCAGCCCCGCGAGGGCAAGCAATCAGCCCCAGCATTTT CASSPARASNQPQHF
. . TRBJ1-2 TRBV29-1 TGCAGCGTTGAAGGCACTTTCACAGGAGGCTACACCTTC CSVEGTFTGGYTF
. TRBD1 TRBJ2-2 TRBV2 TGTGCCAGCAGACCAACAGGGGTGGTCGGGGAGCTGTTTTTT CASRPTGVVGELFF
. . TRBJ1-1 TRBV14 TGTGCCTCAGGGGAGGGGTTTAACACTGAAGCTTTCTTT CASGEGFNTEAFF
. TRBD1 TRBJ2-1 TRBV24-1 TGTGCCACCAGTGATCCGGGACAGGGGGCTTTGGACAATGAGCAGTTCTTC CATSDPGQGALDNEQFF
. . TRBJ2-2 TRBV6-5 TGTGCCAGCAGTTACTCGATATTAGCGACCGGGGAGCTGTTTTTT CASSYSILATGELFF
. TRBD2 TRBJ2-5 TRBV5-4 TGTGCCAGCAGCTTGAGGTCTAGCGGGACTGAGACCCAGTACTTC CASSLRSSGTETQYF
. . TRBJ2-3 TRBV5-1 TGCGCCAGCACCCCCGACTCAGTGGGAGATACGCAGTATTTT CASTPDSVGDTQYF
. TRBD1 TRBJ2-7 TRBV29-1 TGCAGCGTTGTCGAAAGGGACAGGTCCTACGAGCAGTACTTC CSVVERDRSYEQYF
. TRBD1 TRBJ2-6 TRBV19 TGTGCCAGTAGCCCACGAGGGGGCTTCTCTGGGGCCAACGTCCTGACTTTC CASSPRGGFSGANVLTF
. . TRBJ2-7 TRBV18 TGTGCCAGCTCACCCACCGGCTACGAGCAGTACTTC CASSPTGYEQYF
. . TRBJ2-3 TRBV7-9 TGTGCCAGCAGCCGACTTAGCGGACCTAGCACAGATACGCAGTATTTT CASSRLSGPSTDTQYF
. TRBD2 TRBJ2-5 TRBV6-6 TGTGCCAGCATTAGCGGGGGGCGCCAAGAGACCCAGTACTTC CASISGGRQETQYF
. . TRBJ2-3 TRBV5-5 TGTGCCAGCAGCCCCTTTTACACAGATACGCAGTATTTT CASSPFYTDTQYF
. . TRBJ2-7 TRBV27 TGTGCCAGCAGTTTGGCTAGATCGAAGGAGCAGTACTTC CASSLARSKEQYF
few . TRBJ1-1 TRBV19 TGTGCCAGTAGACCGAGTGGCACAGGGAGTAAGAACACTGAAGCTTTCTTT CASRPSGTGSKNTEAFF
. . TRBJ2-1 TRBV3-1/TRBV3-2 TGTGCCAGCAGCCAAGATCTTGCGGATGAGCAGTTCTTC CASSQDLADEQFF
. . TRBJ2-1 TRBV2 TGTGCCAGCAGTGGAAACAGGGTTTACGGCAATGAGCAGTTCTTC CASSGNRVYGNEQFF
few . TRBJ1-2 TRBV15 TGTGCCACCAGCACTCACAGGGTTAGGGACTATGGCTACACCTTC CATSTHRVRDYGYTF
. . TRBJ2-2 TRBV18 TGTGCCAGCTCACCACCGAACAGGGTAGTCGCCGGGGAGCTGTTTTTT CASSPPNRVVAGELFF
. TRBD1 TRBJ1-5 TRBV30 TGTGCCTGGAGTGAGGGACAGGGTAATCAGCCCCAGCATTTT CAWSEGQGNQPQHF
. . TRBJ2-3 TRBV5-1 TGCGCCAGCAGCATCGGAGGGCGGTCAGATACGCAGTATTTT CASSIGGRSDTQYF
. . TRBJ2-3 TRBV19 TGTGCCAGTAGCGGGGGGCCTAGCACAGATACGCAGTATTTT CASSGGPSTDTQYF
once . TRBJ2-7 TRBV12-3/TRBV12-4 TGTGCCAGCAGTTCCAGGACAGTGTACGAGCAGTACTTC CASSSRTVYEQYF
. TRBD2 TRBJ2-2 TRBV7-2 TGTGCCAGCAGCAGTACTACTAGCGGGGGCGGGGAGCTGTTTTTT CASSSTTSGGGELFF
. . TRBJ1-5 TRBV20-1 TGCAGTGCTAGTAGGCCTCCCGGGGGATATAGCAATCAGCCCCAGCATTTT CSASRPPGGYSNQPQHF
few . TRBJ2-7 TRBV7-9 TGTGCCAGCAGCTTGCAGGGGGGAGGCTCCTACGAGCAGTACTTC CASSLQGGGSYEQYF
. . TRBJ1-1 TRBV2 TGTGCCAGCAGTGATAGGAGGGGAAACACTGAAGCTTTCTTT CASSDRRGNTEAFF
. TRBD1 TRBJ1-1 TRBV11-2 TGTGCCAGCAGTCAAACAGGGGGGGGCACTGAAGCTTTCTTT CASSQTGGGTEAFF